The rows below give T cell receptor beta chains drawn from one sample of a study of response to subunit inactivated influenza vaccine. TCRdb re-called the RT-PCR reads through MiXCR, storing one row per CDR3 protein. The sample contains about 800,000 distinct CDR3 sequences, about 20% of which appear only once. Sequenced here: PBMCs from blood, sampled roughly 5 days after vaccination. These receptors were obtained from a man in his fifties who received an inactivated influenza vaccine. The CDR3 runs from the conserved cysteine through the conserved F or W. D genes are given only for firm matches. Part of the rows lack a size; the others show once, few, many or a class for expanded clones.

size	D	V	J	CDR3	DNA
.	TRBD2	TRBV11-1	TRBJ2-3	CASSLAQLAPGDTQYF	TGTGCCAGCAGCTTAGCGCAACTAGCGCCAGGTGATACGCAGTATTTT
.	TRBD2	TRBV20-1	TRBJ2-7	CSARARSGSGYEQYF	TGCAGTGCTAGGGCTAGGAGCGGGAGCGGCTACGAGCAGTACTTC
few	.	TRBV7-2	TRBJ1-4	CASSSHQGGGEKLFF	TGTGCCAGCAGCTCCCACCAAGGTGGCGGTGAAAAACTGTTTTTT
few	TRBD1	TRBV10-3	TRBJ2-7	CAISGGQGYEQYF	TGTGCCATCAGTGGCGGACAGGGCTACGAGCAGTACTTC
.	.	TRBV4-2	TRBJ2-3	CASSQESRARDTQYF	TGTGCCAGCAGCCAAGAATCCAGGGCGCGGGATACGCAGTATTTT
many	.	TRBV9	TRBJ2-3	CASSVQAASTDTQYF	TGTGCCAGCAGCGTTCAGGCAGCTAGCACAGATACGCAGTATTTT
few	TRBD1	TRBV5-1	TRBJ2-2	CASSLLQGSAGELFF	TGCGCCAGCAGCTTGCTACAGGGGAGCGCCGGGGAGCTGTTTTTT
.	TRBD1	TRBV12-3/TRBV12-4	TRBJ1-1	CASSKQGFSEAFF	TGTGCCAGCAGCAAACAGGGGTTTAGTGAAGCTTTCTTT
.	TRBD1	TRBV12-3/TRBV12-4	TRBJ2-1	CASSWDRVYNEQFF	TGTGCCAGCAGTTGGGACAGGGTCTACAATGAGCAGTTCTTC
.	TRBD1	TRBV28	TRBJ2-1	CASSQPGGGYNEQFF	TGTGCCAGCAGTCAACCAGGGGGCGGGTACAATGAGCAGTTCTTC
.	.	TRBV10-2	TRBJ2-7	CASSGTVAYEQYF	TGCGCCAGCAGTGGCACGGTGGCCTACGAGCAGTACTTC
few	.	TRBV12-3/TRBV12-4	TRBJ1-5	CASSLDEGSRQPQHF	TGTGCCAGCAGTTTGGATGAGGGGAGTAGGCAGCCCCAGCATTTT
few	.	TRBV5-1	TRBJ2-2	CASSLDGTTTANTGELFF	TGCGCCAGCAGCTTGGACGGGACAACCACCGCGAACACCGGGGAGCTGTTTTTT
.	.	TRBV6-5	TRBJ2-3	CASSYGAGHRATDTQYF	TGTGCCAGCAGTTACGGGGCGGGACACCGGGCCACAGATACGCAGTATTTT
.	TRBD2	TRBV11-2	TRBJ2-5	CASSSQLAGGQETQYF	TGTGCCAGCAGCTCGCAACTAGCGGGGGGACAAGAGACCCAGTACTTC
few	.	TRBV11-2	TRBJ2-7	CASSLEGRQGYEQYF	TGTGCCAGCAGCTTAGAAGGGCGGCAGGGGTACGAGCAGTACTTC
few	.	TRBV27	TRBJ1-2	CASSFQGYGYTF	TGTGCCAGCAGTTTTCAGGGATATGGCTACACCTTC
many	.	TRBV12-3/TRBV12-4	TRBJ1-5	CASSLTVSNQPQHF	TGTGCCAGCAGTTTGACAGTTAGCAATCAGCCCCAGCATTTT
.	TRBD1	TRBV7-9	TRBJ1-4	CASMQGASEKLFF	TGTGCCAGCATGCAGGGGGCGAGTGAAAAACTGTTTTTT
.	TRBD1	TRBV10-3	TRBJ2-3	CAISYTGERIDTQYF	TGTGCCATCAGCTATACAGGGGAAAGGATAGATACGCAGTATTTT
few	.	TRBV20-1	TRBJ2-7	CSASRAGSYEQYF	TGCAGTGCTAGTCGGGCAGGCTCCTACGAGCAGTACTTC
.	TRBD2	TRBV6-1	TRBJ2-7	CASSPTGGGAFEQYF	TGTGCCAGCAGCCCAACAGGCGGGGGGGCGTTCGAGCAGTACTTC
few	.	TRBV5-1	TRBJ2-5	CASSADPVSETQYF	TGCGCCAGCAGCGCGGACCCGGTTTCGGAGACCCAGTACTTC
.	.	TRBV4-3	TRBJ2-2	CASSPTTGYTGELFF	TGCGCCAGCAGCCCAACAACAGGGTACACCGGGGAGCTGTTTTTT
few	.	TRBV3-1	TRBJ1-3	CASSFTGPGNTIYF	TGTGCCAGCAGCTTTACGGGTCCTGGAAACACCATATATTTT
.	.	TRBV28	TRBJ2-5	CASSLLSGLMETQYF	TGTGCCAGCAGTTTATTATCCGGGCTGATGGAGACCCAGTACTTC
few	.	TRBV7-2	TRBJ2-5	CASSLSQGETKSGTQYF	TGTGCCAGCAGCTTATCGCAGGGAGAAACTAAAAGCGGGACCCAGTACTTC
.	TRBD1	TRBV15	TRBJ1-2	CATSSDRERSGYTF	TGTGCCACCAGCAGCGACAGGGAGAGGAGTGGCTACACCTTC
few	TRBD1	TRBV10-3	TRBJ1-4	CAISEGGRGEKLFF	TGTGCCATCAGTGAAGGGGGCAGGGGTGAAAAACTGTTTTTT
.	.	TRBV19	TRBJ1-2	CASKEGGGGYTF	TGTGCCAGTAAGGAGGGAGGCGGTGGCTACACCTTC
few	TRBD1	TRBV7-6	TRBJ1-3	CASSPDRVDSGNTIYF	TGTGCCAGCAGCCCGGACAGGGTCGACTCTGGAAACACCATATATTTT
many	.	TRBV20-1	TRBJ1-4	CSASSVVLGNEKLFF	TGCAGTGCTTCGAGCGTGGTCTTAGGAAATGAAAAACTGTTTTTT
many	TRBD2	TRBV12-3/TRBV12-4	TRBJ2-3	CASSLGSGGAGNTQYF	TGTGCCAGCAGTTTAGGTAGCGGGGGCGCCGGGAATACGCAGTATTTT
.	.	TRBV4-3	TRBJ2-3	CASSQEGGDTQYF	TGCGCCAGCAGCCAAGAAGGAGGAGATACGCAGTATTTT
few	TRBD2	TRBV20-1	TRBJ2-3	CSARLAGPTDTQYF	TGCAGTGCTAGGCTAGCGGGACCCACAGATACGCAGTATTTT
.	.	TRBV9	TRBJ2-3	CASSVGNQDTDTQYF	TGTGCCAGCAGCGTAGGAAATCAGGACACAGATACGCAGTATTTT
.	TRBD1	TRBV5-1	TRBJ2-1	CASSLWDRVMNEQFF	TGCGCCAGCAGCTTGTGGGACAGAGTCATGAATGAGCAGTTCTTC
few	.	TRBV7-2	TRBJ2-7	CASSSQVGQYF	TGTGCCAGCAGCTCTCAGGTCGGGCAGTACTTC